The present TCR beta chain was sequenced within a study of beta chain features in type 1 diabetes (dated by TCRdb to the late 2010s). In the study overall: Patients and healthy donors did not differ in mean age, gender distribution, total cell number or subset yield. A total of some 100,000,000 sorted cells were examined across all samples, and a strong correlation was observed between cell number per subset and RNA yield. Regulatory and stem cell-like memory subsets were obtained from only 8 patients and roughly 8 healthy donors, while naive and central memory subsets were obtained from all 30 or so donors. In the study, recently diagnosed type 1 diabetes patients and matched healthy donors were compared on the TCRB repertoires of their sorted circulating CD4+ T cell subsets.

Beyond this particular receptor, the publication reports: The naive, central memory and regulatory TCRB repertoires appeared to resemble one another more closely among patients than among healthy donors. Fewer insertions and more nucleotide deletions at VDJ recombination sites were observed in patients with type 1 diabetes, implying thymic rearrangement abnormalities. Because cDNA was sequenced instead of genomic DNA, highly expressing activated cells could be over-represented, though the groups showed no difference in activation or CD3 levels. Only small numbers of individuals were included in the HLA sub-analyses, which left unresolved whether HLA type had any influence on TCRB rearrangement. PCR might favor shorter templates, but patient and control samples were amplified and corrected together, so any skew would affect both groups equally. In all four CD4+ subsets, TCRB CDR3 length was moderately but significantly shorter in type 1 diabetes patients.

Each donor gave one peripheral blood draw, averaging approximately 120 mL, which was collected into heparinised tubes. Using a panel that included CD45RO, CCR7, CD25, CD127, CD95 and CD27, naive, central memory, regulatory and stem cell-like memory CD4+ T cells were sorted on a BD FACSAria II. Purity was above 95% for every sorted population. PBMCs were isolated right away by Lymphoprep density gradient centrifugation and were stained directly, without culture. Samples were stained and sorted in pairs, with one healthy donor and one patient per experiment, so that batch effects were minimized. Relative to germline, V is 1 base shorter and J is 10 bases shorter, with 7 bases between their ends. Reading from cysteine to phenylalanine, the CDR3 counts 11 amino acids. Of the read, only the CDR3 DNA is kept; its 33 bases are in frame from base 1. CDR1 SGHTA and CDR2 FQGNSA were looked up in the germline V gene.

The entire isolated RNA was reverse transcribed using the High Capacity cDNA Reverse Transcription Kit, and thus expressed TCRB transcripts were sequenced. Deep immunoSEQ sequencing was performed on naive, central memory and regulatory T cell samples, with an average of about 4 million total reads per sample. Sorted cells were lysed in RLT buffer, and RNA was extracted using DNase-treated RNeasy Micro or Mini kits according to cell number. Each cell subset was processed on its own to prevent cross-contamination, while patient and healthy donor samples were processed together. The immunoSEQ multiplex PCR was used to amplify TCRB sequences from cDNA, generating 87-bp fragments that spanned the CDR3 region. Sequencing of the amplicons was done on the Illumina HiSeq platform. In the authors' own workflow: Synthetic template baselines were used to correct PCR bias computationally, reads within Hamming distance 2 were collapsed together, and singletons that could not be merged were discarded. By aligning reads against IMGT, V, D and J genes, CDR3 length, and insertions or deletions at six rearrangement sites were assigned. Clonotype counts were normalized to sorted cell number within each subset before computing true diversity and Gini coefficients with the tcR R package. The overlap coefficient, calculated on TCRB nucleotide sequences, was used to measure repertoire sharing. In its TCRdb copy, this immuneACCESS table keeps in-frame sequences only and misses some clones. Where compared with another copy, unresolved V genes explain less than half of these, and the others have no known cause. V, J and clone size are those of that table, while D and trimming were read from the DNA. The sample table holds a few hundred thousand clones, of which around 10% were seen once. The top ten hold about 0.63% of the sample.

For this clone: Its recognized antigen is unknown. Qualities for individual bases were not recorded, and no much larger clone is one base off.

The sequence was obtained from a man aged 25-40 years with type 1 diabetes. The chain is encoded by TRBV7-2 joined to TRBJ1-1; the D gene remains uncertain. The sequenced sample was central memory CD4+ T cells from blood. The CDR3 loop reads CASSLEGRAFF. The bases read TGTGCCAGCAGCTTAGAGGGTCGAGCTTTCTTT.